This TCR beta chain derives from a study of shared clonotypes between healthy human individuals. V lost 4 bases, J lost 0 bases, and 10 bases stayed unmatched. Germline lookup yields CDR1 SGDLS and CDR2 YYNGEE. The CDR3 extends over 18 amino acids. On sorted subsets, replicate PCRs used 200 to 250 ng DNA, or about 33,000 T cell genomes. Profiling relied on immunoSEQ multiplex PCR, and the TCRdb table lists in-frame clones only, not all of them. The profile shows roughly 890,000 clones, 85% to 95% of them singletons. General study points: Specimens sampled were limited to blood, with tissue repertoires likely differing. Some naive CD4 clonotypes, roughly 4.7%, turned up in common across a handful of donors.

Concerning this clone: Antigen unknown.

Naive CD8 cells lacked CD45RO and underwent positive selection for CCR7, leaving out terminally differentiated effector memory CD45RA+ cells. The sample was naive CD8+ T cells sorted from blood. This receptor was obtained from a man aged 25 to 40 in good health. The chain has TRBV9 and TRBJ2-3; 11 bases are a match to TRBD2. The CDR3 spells CASSPRPTSGSSTDTQYF. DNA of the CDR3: TGTGCCAGCAGCCCCCGCCCCACTAGCGGGAGTAGCACAGATACGCAGTATTTT.